These 25 T cell receptor beta chains share one sample of origin, sequenced in a study of blood T cell repertoires in COVID-19. Sequencing was performed with immunoSEQ multiplex PCR; in TCRdb, only in-frame clones are kept and a portion is missing. The table lists about 210,000 clones, more than 70% of them singletons. Sample: PBMCs or T cells enriched from blood (not recorded which). The receptors were sampled from a woman between 18 and 29 years old who had recovered from COVID-19.

The chain has TRBV18 and TRBJ1-1, with 9 nucleotides matching TRBD1. V was clipped by 5 bases and J by 4 bases; unmatched bases: 5. CDR3 length: 14 amino acids. In germline, CDR1 is KGHSH, CDR2 LQKENI. Here the CDR3 reads CASSTDRGITEAFF. The CDR3 nucleotides are TGTGCCAGCTCAACGGACAGGGGAATCACTGAAGCTTTCTTT.

This chain uses TRBV30 with TRBJ1-2, with 8 bases aligning to TRBD1. The CDR3 contains 14 residues. In germline, CDR1 is GTSNPN, CDR2 SVGIG (reference sequence). The ends lost 6 bases at V and 2 bases at J; junction bases unmatched: 8. CDR3 sequence (DNA): TGTGCCTGCTCAGACAGGGGCTACAACTATGGCTACACCTTC. This gives the protein CACSDRGYNYGYTF.

The gene calls are TRBV7-9 and TRBJ2-7; D may be TRBD2 (6 bases). CDR3 length: 16 amino acids. CDR1 is SEHNR, CDR2 FQNEAQ, per germline (reference sequence). Trimming removed 1 base at V and 1 base at J, with 14 bases between. Here the CDR3 DNA reads TGTGCCAGCAGCTTAGGGGTCGGAGGGAGGTCCTACGAGCAGTACTTC. Protein: CASSLGVGGRSYEQYF.

The genes are TRBV10-3 and TRBJ1-1, with 9 bases aligning to TRBD1. Germline V gene lookup returns CDR1 ENHRY and CDR2 SYGVKD. This CDR3 is 12 amino acids long. Germline trimming cut 6 bases from V and 10 bases from J; bases unmatched to any gene: 6. For the CDR3, the DNA is TGTGCCATCAGCCTGGACAGGGGAAGAGCTTTCTTT. Protein product: CAISLDRGRAFF.

V is TRBV19 and J is TRBJ2-3; TRBD2 matches 8 bases. Trimming removed 5 bases from V and 0 bases from J; junction bases left unmatched: 4. The germline CDR1 and CDR2 sequences are LNHDA and SQIVND (reference sequence). The CDR3 has 15 amino acids. The CDR3 bases are TGTGCCAGTAGTGGGCGGGGGGCTAGCACAGATACGCAGTATTTT. Amino acid sequence: CASSGRGASTDTQYF.

The chain uses TRBV3-1 (or the pseudogene TRBV3-2) and TRBJ2-1; 8 nucleotides line up with TRBD2. Germline V gives CDR1 LGHDT, CDR2 YNNKEL (reference sequence). With V trimmed by 1 base and J by 4 bases, 6 bases remained unmatched. The CDR3 is 16 amino acids. The CDR3 spells CASSQGPVAGYNEQFF. DNA for the CDR3: TGTGCCAGCAGCCAAGGACCTGTAGCGGGATACAATGAGCAGTTCTTC.

This clone appeared a few times. In the same sample, other DNA sequences code for this CDR3. V is TRBV5-1 and J is TRBJ2-2, with D possibly TRBD1 on 5 matching bases. The V and J ends lost 2 bases and 1 base respectively, with 6 bases between them. Germline CDR1 reads SGHRS; CDR2 reads YFSETQ. CDR3 length: 14 amino acids. CDR3 region: CASSLGQNTGELFF. The CDR3 coding sequence is TGCGCCAGCAGCTTAGGACAGAACACCGGGGAGCTGTTTTTT. Looking up the rest from reference TRBV5-1 and TRBJ2-2 gives the full variable domain: KAGVTQTPRYLIKTRGQQVTLSCSPISGHRSVSWYQQTPGQGLQFLFEYFSETQRNKGNFPGRFSGRQFSNSRSEMNVSTLELGDSALYLCASSLGQNTGELFFGEGSRLTVL.

The count of this clone is one. The same CDR3 is also encoded by other DNA sequences in this sample. The chain uses TRBV5-1 and TRBJ1-5; TRBD1 might be the D (5 bases). Germline lookup yields CDR1 SGHRS and CDR2 YFSETQ. Trimming took 0 bases from V and 2 from J, leaving 6 bases between them. The CDR3 contains 14 residues. CDR3 DNA sequence: TGCGCCAGCAGCTTGGAAGGGGGCAATCAGCCCCAGCATTTT. As protein: CASSLEGGNQPQHF.

CDR3 in amino acids: CSASSGRRSYEQYF. The CDR3 DNA sequence: TGCAGTGCTAGTAGCGGCCGCCGCTCCTACGAGCAGTACTTC. The rearrangement joins TRBV20-1 to TRBJ2-7; a possible D gene is TRBD2 (6 bases). The V gene's germline CDR1 is DFQATT and CDR2 SNEGSKA (reference sequence). The V end was cut by 3 bases, the J end by 0 bases, with 12 bases between. The CDR3 covers 14 residues.

This clone was found once. V usage is TRBV29-1 and J usage is TRBJ2-7; perhaps TRBD2 as D (5 bases). This CDR3 region has 16 residues. Germline loops: CDR1 SQVTM, CDR2 ANQGSEA. V was shortened by 5 bases and J by 0 bases, with 20 bases between the two germline ends. The CDR3 is CSVWAREDQFSYEQYF. The CDR3 DNA reads TGCAGCGTTTGGGCCCGGGAAGACCAATTCTCCTACGAGCAGTACTTC.

The chain joins TRBV28 to TRBJ2-7; 10 bases match TRBD1. The germline gives CDR1 MDHEN, CDR2 SYDVKM. V lost 3 bases to trimming and J lost 4 bases; unmatched junction nucleotides: 3. This CDR3 is 14 amino acids long. For the CDR3, the DNA is TGTGCCAGCAGTTTGCGGACAGGGGGTTACGAGCAGTACTTC. This codes for CASSLRTGGYEQYF.

The genes are TRBV25-1 and TRBJ1-2; D might be TRBD1 (6 bases). Trimming removed 3 bases at V and 3 bases at J, with 17 bases between. CDR1 and CDR2 (germline): MGHDK, SYGVNS. There are 16 residues in the CDR3. Here the CDR3 DNA reads TGTGCCAGCAGTGATTCTATCACAGGGCCCTACTATGGCTACACCTTC. Its protein product is CASSDSITGPYYGYTF.

The chain recombines TRBV6-5 with TRBJ2-7, with D possibly matching TRBD2 (6 bases). Germline lookup yields CDR1 MNHEY and CDR2 SVGAGI. V dropped 2 bases and J dropped 3 bases, with 8 bases sitting between them. This CDR3 contains 13 residues. CDR3: CASSYQGGYEQYF. The CDR3 DNA follows: TGTGCCAGCAGTTACCAGGGAGGCTACGAGCAGTACTTC.

The genes are TRBV6-1 and TRBJ1-5, with D possibly being TRBD1 (5 bases). Trimming removed 3 bases at V and 4 bases at J, with 7 bases between. CDR3 length equals 13 residues. Germline V gene sequence: CDR1 MNHNS, CDR2 SASEGT. Here the CDR3 reads CASSEGLNQPQHF. CDR3 nucleotides: TGTGCCAGCAGTGAGGGACTAAATCAGCCCCAGCATTTT.

The chain has TRBV11-2 and TRBJ1-3, with D tentatively TRBD1 (5 bases). Trimming pared 5 bases from V and 3 bases from J, leaving 23 bases between. The CDR3 loop spans 18 amino acids. CDR1 SGHAT and CDR2 FQNNGV come from the germline V gene. CDR3 bases: TGTGCCAGCAGCGCTTTGAGGGGAGGGGAGAGAGGTGGAAACACCATATATTTT. Protein: CASSALRGGERGGNTIYF.

This chain joins TRBV29-1 and TRBJ1-4; 9 nucleotides line up with TRBD1. V was pared by 4 bases and J by 10 bases, with 7 bases of the junction left unmatched. The CDR3 is 13 residues long. The V gene's germline CDR1 is SQVTM and CDR2 ANQGSEA. The DNA for the CDR3 is TGCAGCGTTGCGATCGGGACAGGGCTAAAACTGTTTTTT. It specifies CSVAIGTGLKLFF.

The V gene is TRBV30, the J gene TRBJ1-6; 8 bases align to TRBD1. Germline assignment: CDR1 GTSNPN and CDR2 SVGIG (reference sequence). The CDR3 length is 19 residues. The trim removed 5 bases at V and 0 bases at J, leaving 15 bases unmatched. For the CDR3, the DNA is TGTGCCTGGGCGCTAAGGACAGGGAAAGGATACTCCTATAATTCACCCCTCCACTTT. It codes for CAWALRTGKGYSYNSPLHF. The variable domain in full, completed from reference TRBV30 and TRBJ1-6, reads SQTIHQWPATLVQPVGSPLSLECTVEGTSNPNLYWYRQAAGRGLQLLFYSVGIGQISSEVPQNLSASRPQDRQFILSSKKLLLSDSGFYLCAWALRTGKGYSYNSPLHFGNGTRLTVT.

The V gene is TRBV7-9, the J gene TRBJ2-3; TRBD2 matches at 10 bases. The V segment lost 2 bases and the J segment 4 bases; nucleotides outside the gene matches: 6. CDR1 is SEHNR, CDR2 FQNEAQ, per germline (reference sequence). This CDR3 is built from 16 residues. The CDR3 DNA reads as TGTGCCAGCAGCTTATCACTAGCGGGGAGATCAGATACGCAGTATTTT. Protein: CASSLSLAGRSDTQYF.

This clone was detected only once. V usage is TRBV6-5 and J usage is TRBJ2-7; 12 bases match TRBD2. V was pared by 8 bases and J by 3 bases, with 2 bases of the junction left unmatched. Germline V gene lookup returns CDR1 MNHEY and CDR2 SVGAGI. CDR3 length: 13 amino acids. Here the CDR3 reads CASQLAGGYEQYF. Written as DNA, the CDR3 is TGTGCCAGCCAACTAGCGGGGGGCTACGAGCAGTACTTC.

The chain couples TRBV3-1 (or the pseudogene TRBV3-2) to TRBJ1-6, with a tentative D call TRBD1 (5 bases). The germline V and J ends were trimmed by 1 base and 10 bases, with 8 bases remaining between them. This CDR3 has 13 amino acids. Germline V gene sequence: CDR1 LGHDT, CDR2 YNNKEL (reference sequence). The CDR3 protein is CASSQAGKSPLHF. The CDR3 coding sequence is TGTGCCAGCAGCCAAGCAGGGAAATCACCCCTCCACTTT.

The count of this clone is one. The chain carries TRBV7-9 and TRBJ2-7, with 7 nucleotides matching TRBD1. The CDR3 totals 15 residues. Looked up from germline, CDR1 is SEHNR and CDR2 is FQNEAQ (reference sequence). V lost 2 bases, J lost 6 bases, and 10 bases stayed unmatched. This chain's CDR3 is CASSLNSNRGGEQYF. CDR3 in DNA: TGTGCCAGCAGCTTAAATTCTAACAGGGGTGGCGAGCAGTACTTC.

This clone was detected once. The chain combines TRBV29-1 with TRBJ2-7, with TRBD1 matching over 9 bases. The CDR3 is 15 residues long. CDR1 and CDR2 (germline): SQVTM, ANQGSEA. The V gene end was trimmed by 6 bases and the J gene end by 0 bases; junction bases not matched to a gene: 9. This CDR3 reads CSVVRDRAPSYEQYF. The CDR3 DNA follows: TGCAGCGTAGTCCGGGACAGGGCCCCCTCCTACGAGCAGTACTTC.

The rearrangement joins TRBV30 to TRBJ2-5; D unclear. Germline V CDR1 and CDR2: GTSNPN, SVGIG (reference sequence). The CDR3 runs to 11 residues. Trimming left V 0 bases short and J 5 bases short, with 4 bases between. The CDR3 here is CAWSVQETQYF. CDR3 nucleotides: TGTGCCTGGAGTGTACAGGAGACCCAGTACTTC.

This clone was observed once. The V gene is TRBV19, the J gene TRBJ2-7; TRBD2 might be the D (7 bases). Trimming stripped 4 bases from V and 4 bases from J, with 20 bases between. The CDR3 has 16 residues. Per the germline V gene, CDR1 is LNHDA and CDR2 is SQIVND (reference sequence). The DNA of the CDR3 is TGTGCCAGTAGTAGTCCCCCCGGGGGGCAGAATTACGAGCAGTACTTC. It specifies CASSSPPGGQNYEQYF.

This chain uses TRBV6-1 with TRBJ1-1; 7 nucleotides agree with TRBD1. CDR1 is MNHNS, CDR2 SASEGT, per germline. The CDR3 covers 12 residues. The trim removed 3 bases at V and 8 bases at J, leaving 3 bases unmatched. CDR3 sequence reads: CASSERGQEAFF. Here the CDR3 DNA reads TGTGCCAGCAGTGAGAGGGGACAGGAAGCTTTCTTT.